Shown below are 29 T cell receptor beta chains from a single sample sequenced in a study of blood T cell repertoires in COVID-19. Some clones are missing from TCRdb's copy, which holds only in-frame ones; the method was immunoSEQ multiplex PCR. This sample carries over 100,000 clones, approximately 87% of them seen once, and the ten largest clones take 15% to 20%. Sequenced material: peripheral blood. The origin of the receptors is a woman aged 55-70 years with acute or convalescent COVID-19.

The V and J genes are TRBV4-3 and TRBJ2-1; the match to TRBD2 covers 9 bases. Germline V gene lookup returns CDR1 LGHNA and CDR2 YSLEER. The CDR3 runs 16 residues. With V trimmed by 1 base and J by 9 bases, 10 bases remained unmatched. The CDR3 coding sequence is TGCGCCAGCAGCCAAGCGGTTAGCGGGAGTGATGGTGAGCAGTTCTTC. Amino acids: CASSQAVSGSDGEQFF.

The rearrangement uses TRBV14 and TRBJ2-7; no clear D gene. The CDR3 has 13 amino acids. Per germline, CDR1 SGHDN and CDR2 FVKESK. V lost 4 bases and J lost 6, with 13 bases in between. The CDR3 reads CASSPYRSTEQYF. CDR3 DNA sequence: TGTGCCAGCAGCCCCTACCGCTCTACCGAGCAGTACTTC. Variable domain in full (rest from reference TRBV14 and TRBJ2-7): EAGVTQFPSHSVIEKGQTVTLRCDPISGHDNLYWYRRVMGKEIKFLLHFVKESKQDESGMPNNRFLAERTGGTYSTLKVQPAELEDSGVYFCASSPYRSTEQYFGPGTRLTVT.

The table lists this clone with a count of one. The V gene is TRBV19, the J gene TRBJ1-5; D remains unclear. Trimming stripped 5 bases from V and 0 bases from J, with 8 bases between. The germline V gene has CDR1 LNHDA and CDR2 SQIVND (reference sequence). The CDR3 has 14 residues. The chain's CDR3 is CASSWADSNQPQHF. For the CDR3, the DNA is TGTGCCAGTAGTTGGGCCGATAGCAATCAGCCCCAGCATTTT.

V is TRBV7-2 and J is TRBJ2-1, with a tentative D call TRBD2 (5 bases). The germline CDR1 and CDR2 sequences are SGHTA and FQGNSA. The V gene lost 0 bases and the J gene lost 7 bases, with 13 bases spanning the gap. The length of the CDR3 is 15 residues. CDR3 bases: TGTGCCAGCAGCTTAGCTCTCGCGGGTAATAATGAGCAGTTCTTC. Translating it yields CASSLALAGNNEQFF.

The genes are TRBV7-2 and TRBJ2-7; no clear D gene. CDR3 length: 14 amino acids. V was pared by 3 bases and J by 2 bases, with 11 bases between. Per the germline V gene, CDR1 is SGHTA and CDR2 is FQGNSA. The CDR3 reads CASSFGGGPYEQYF. CDR3 bases: TGTGCCAGCAGCTTTGGTGGTGGCCCCTACGAGCAGTACTTC.

The chain uses TRBV28 and TRBJ1-2; D not resolved. Germline assignment: CDR1 MDHEN and CDR2 SYDVKM. The V gene lost 1 base and the J gene lost 4 bases, with 16 bases spanning the gap. There are 16 residues in the CDR3. The CDR3 protein is CASSLFVAFSGYGYTF. CDR3 nucleotide sequence: TGTGCCAGCAGTTTATTTGTGGCCTTCTCGGGCTATGGCTACACCTTC.

The chain couples TRBV5-6 to TRBJ1-2; no definite D call. The CDR3 spans 13 residues. V lost 0 bases and J 4 bases, leaving 7 bases between the germline ends. CDR1 is SGHDT, CDR2 YYEEEE, per germline. The DNA of the CDR3 is TGTGCCAGCAGCTTGGGGGAGGTCTATGGCTACACCTTC. Residues: CASSLGEVYGYTF.

The V gene is TRBV4-3, the J gene TRBJ1-6; no firm D call. The ends were cut back, 0 bases at V and 11 bases at J, with 11 bases in the middle. CDR1 LGHNA and CDR2 YSLEER come from the germline V gene. The length of the CDR3 is 14 residues. CDR3: CASSQEGWRTPLHF. The CDR3 DNA reads as TGCGCCAGCAGCCAAGAGGGGTGGAGGACACCCCTCCACTTT.

This clone showed up just once. This chain links TRBV10-3 with TRBJ1-1, with TRBD1 matching over 8 bases. V gave up 2 bases and J gave up 4 bases; unmatched junction bases: 3. Germline V gene sequence: CDR1 ENHRY, CDR2 SYGVKD. The CDR3 spans 14 residues. In DNA form, the CDR3 reads TGTGCCATCAGTGAGCCTGGACAGGGCACTGAAGCTTTCTTT. The encoded protein is CAISEPGQGTEAFF.

This chain connects TRBV7-8 to TRBJ1-6; perhaps TRBD1 as D (6 bases). V gave up 2 bases and J gave up 5 bases, with 7 bases separating them. CDR1 SGHVS and CDR2 FQNEAQ come from the germline V gene. This CDR3 is built from 14 residues. The CDR3 DNA is TGTGCCAGCAGCTTACGGACAGATAATTCACCCCTCCACTTT. This translates into CASSLRTDNSPLHF.

The V gene is TRBV10-3, the J gene TRBJ1-2, with D maybe TRBD1 (5 bases). V was shortened by 2 bases and J by 5 bases, with 6 bases between the two germline ends. The germline V gene has CDR1 ENHRY and CDR2 SYGVKD. The CDR3 has 12 amino acids. The CDR3 DNA reads TGTGCCATCAGTGAGGGGACTTATGGCTACACCTTC. It translates to CAISEGTYGYTF.

The chain employs TRBV5-4 and TRBJ2-3; the D gene is possibly TRBD2 (5 bases). With 3 bases removed from V and 3 bases from J, the gap between germline ends came to 11 bases. The CDR3 sequence is 14 residues long. Germline V gene lookup returns CDR1 SGHNT and CDR2 YYREEE (reference sequence). CDR3 loop: CASSSARGTDTQYF. The CDR3 nucleotides read TGTGCCAGCAGCTCCGCTAGAGGGACAGATACGCAGTATTTT. Variable domain in full (rest from reference TRBV5-4 and TRBJ2-3): ETGVTQSPTHLIKTRGQQVTLRCSSQSGHNTVSWYQQALGQGPQFIFQYYREEENGRGNFPPRFSGLQFPNYSSELNVNALELDDSALYLCASSSARGTDTQYFGPGTRLTVL.

V gene TRBV12-5 combines with J gene TRBJ1-3; D perhaps matches TRBD1 (5 bases). Per the germline V gene, CDR1 is LGHNT and CDR2 is FRNRAP. Trimming removed 7 bases at V and 2 bases at J, with 9 bases between. The CDR3 totals 13 residues. CDR3 region: CASARGAGNTIYF. The CDR3 DNA reads as TGTGCTAGTGCCCGGGGGGCTGGAAACACCATATATTTT.

The V and J genes are TRBV5-1 and TRBJ1-1; D gene unclear. The CDR3 consists of 14 residues. Trimming stripped 1 base from V and 3 bases from J, with 10 bases between. Germline V lookup: CDR1 SGHRS, CDR2 YFSETQ. CDR3 DNA sequence: TGCGCCAGCAGCTTGACGGGTGGGTACACTGAAGCTTTCTTT. It specifies CASSLTGGYTEAFF.

A note on this clone: At one end, the junction sequence differs from germline, possibly due to a read error. CDR3 sequence (DNA): TGTGCTAGTGCTTTGGGCCTACCAAATGAGCAGTTCTTC. This translates into CASALGLPNEQFF. The V gene is TRBV12-5, the J gene TRBJ2-1, with unresolved D. The CDR3 extends over 13 amino acids. Germline values: CDR1 LGHNT, CDR2 FRNRAP.

This clone came up once. The chain uses TRBV30 and TRBJ2-7; TRBD1 might be the D (5 bases). Germline CDR1 reads GTSNPN; CDR2 reads SVGIG (reference sequence). The V end lost 2 bases, the J end lost 5 bases, and 10 bases lay between the germline ends. The CDR3 runs to 12 residues. CDR3 amino acids: CAWSRWGNEQYF. The CDR3 DNA follows: TGTGCCTGGAGTAGGTGGGGCAACGAGCAGTACTTC.

This clone was observed a single time. V gene TRBV4-1 combines with J gene TRBJ2-2; 7 bases map to TRBD1. The CDR3 extends over 17 amino acids. V dropped 0 bases and J dropped 9; count of bases not matched to a gene: 13. Germline loops: CDR1 MGHRA, CDR2 YSYEKL. CDR3 sequence: CASSQDKPGGMPRELFF. Here the CDR3 DNA reads TGCGCCAGCAGCCAAGATAAGCCAGGGGGAATGCCCCGGGAGCTGTTTTTT.

The V call is TRBV4-1, the J call TRBJ2-3; 8 bases line up with TRBD2. This CDR3 spans 17 amino acids. After removal of 3 bases from V and 4 bases from J, the junction contained 12 bases not matched to a gene. Germline V gives CDR1 MGHRA, CDR2 YSYEKL. In DNA form, the CDR3 reads TGCGCCAGCAGCCATGCGGGAGGAGGGAGGAGGGCAGATACGCAGTATTTT. Translating it yields CASSHAGGGRRADTQYF.

The rearrangement uses TRBV10-1 and TRBJ2-3; tentative D call: TRBD2 (6 bases). Germline values: CDR1 WNHNN, CDR2 SYGVQD (reference sequence). Trimming removed 5 bases at V and 6 bases at J, with 15 bases between. This CDR3 comprises 14 residues. The CDR3 here is CASSRNPTRDTQYF. For the CDR3, the DNA is TGCGCCAGCAGTAGAAACCCGACTAGGGATACGCAGTATTTT.

This clone was seen more than once but under ten times. This sequence joins TRBV29-1 and TRBJ2-3, with unresolved D. CDR1 is SQVTM and CDR2 is ANQGSEA in the germline V gene. The CDR3 spans 11 residues. Trimming removed 7 bases from V and 6 bases from J, with 11 bases in between. The CDR3 sequence: CSARIGDTQYF. CDR3 in DNA: TGCAGCGCCCGGATCGGGGATACGCAGTATTTT.

This clone was picked up one time. This chain links TRBV27 with TRBJ1-5, with 9 bases fitting TRBD1. The CDR3 totals 18 residues. Per germline, CDR1 MNHEY and CDR2 SMNVEV (reference sequence). V trimming: 6 bases; J trimming: 3 bases; junction bases outside the gene matches: 15. CDR3 loop: CASREGTLGQGDNQPQHF. DNA of the CDR3: TGTGCCAGCAGAGAGGGTACCTTGGGACAGGGTGACAATCAGCCCCAGCATTTT.

This rearrangement joins TRBV28 to TRBJ1-1; TRBD1 is a possible D gene (6 bases). V lost 3 bases and J 11 bases, leaving 16 bases between the germline ends. Germline assignment: CDR1 MDHEN and CDR2 SYDVKM. This CDR3 has 13 residues. CDR3 protein: CASSLFRRQGAFF. CDR3 DNA sequence: TGTGCCAGCAGTTTGTTTCGGCGGCAGGGGGCTTTCTTT. Using reference TRBV28 and TRBJ1-1 for the parts outside the CDR3, the full variable domain is DVKVTQSSRYLVKRTGEKVFLECVQDMDHENMFWYRQDPGLGLRLIYFSYDVKMKEKGDIPEGYSVSREKKERFSLILESASTNQTSMYLCASSLFRRQGAFFGQGTRLTVV.

The genes are TRBV6-4 and TRBJ2-3; D is uncertain. CDR1 and CDR2 (germline): MRHNA, SNTAGT. The V gene lost 8 bases and the J gene lost 3 bases, with 12 bases spanning the gap. The CDR3 length is 13 residues. Written as DNA, the CDR3 is TGTGCCAGCGTATACGGCGGAACAGATACGCAGTATTTT. Translation gives CASVYGGTDTQYF.

V gene TRBV15 combines with J gene TRBJ1-4, with D unclear. CDR3 length equals 13 residues. Trimming cost V 1 base and J 16 bases, with 16 bases left between them. CDR1 and CDR2 from the germline V gene are LNHNV and YYDKDF (reference sequence). The CDR3 region has the DNA TGTGCCACCAGCAGAGGTGCAGCCGACTTCACGTTTTTT. It codes for CATSRGAADFTFF.

This sequence joins TRBV2 and TRBJ2-3, with TRBD2 matching over 7 bases. CDR3 length equals 16 residues. Germline trimming cut 1 base from V and 1 base from J; bases unmatched to any gene: 5. The germline CDR1 and CDR2 sequences are SNHLY and FYNNEI. The chain's CDR3 is CASSEGLTSGTDTQYF. The CDR3 DNA reads TGTGCCAGCAGTGAAGGCTTAACTAGCGGCACAGATACGCAGTATTTT.

The chain links TRBV3-1 (or the pseudogene TRBV3-2) to TRBJ1-1, with 8 bases aligning to TRBD1. V lost 2 bases and J lost 11; bases outside the gene matches: 10. The CDR3 has 14 residues. From germline, CDR1 is LGHDT and CDR2 YNNKEL (reference sequence). The CDR3 DNA is TGTGCCAGCAGCCAACTGGGACAGGTACTGAAGGCTTTCTTT. It translates to CASSQLGQVLKAFF.

The chain couples TRBV7-9 to TRBJ2-7; weak D call: TRBD1 (5 bases). Trimming stripped 2 bases from V and 7 bases from J, with 15 bases between. Germline assignment: CDR1 SEHNR and CDR2 FQNEAQ (reference sequence). The length of the CDR3 is 14 residues. The CDR3 here is CASSLSQGSGEQYF. Written as DNA, the CDR3 is TGTGCCAGCAGCTTAAGCCAGGGCTCGGGTGAGCAGTACTTC.

The chain combines TRBV5-1 with TRBJ2-3; D is uncertain. Germline V lookup: CDR1 SGHRS, CDR2 YFSETQ. Deletions cut 3 bases from V and 1 base from J, with 9 bases between. This CDR3 has 14 residues. In nucleotides, the CDR3 is TGCGCCAGCAGCTCTTTTCGTGGCACAGATACGCAGTATTTT. Protein: CASSSFRGTDTQYF. The full variable domain, with the rest looked up from reference TRBV5-1 and TRBJ2-3, is KAGVTQTPRYLIKTRGQQVTLSCSPISGHRSVSWYQQTPGQGLQFLFEYFSETQRNKGNFPGRFSGRQFSNSRSEMNVSTLELGDSALYLCASSSFRGTDTQYFGPGTRLTVL.

V gene TRBV27 combines with J gene TRBJ2-1, with TRBD2 identical over 13 bases. V gave up 3 bases and J gave up 9 bases; unmatched junction bases: 8. CDR1 is MNHEY and CDR2 is SMNVEV in the germline V gene (reference sequence). The CDR3 runs 16 residues. As DNA, the CDR3 is TGTGCCAGCAGTTTCGCGACTAGCGGGGGGAGGGGTGAGCAGTTCTTC. This gives the protein CASSFATSGGRGEQFF.